A selection of T cell receptor beta chains follows, all from one sample in a study of cytomegalovirus exposure and HLA in healthy donors. TCRdb keeps only in-frame clones here, not all; method: immunoSEQ multiplex PCR. The sample yields over 70,000 clones, about 66% seen once. The sequenced material came from PBMCs. The receptor set was obtained from a man aged 25 to 45 in good health and CMV-seronegative. Each CDR3 is given with its conserved first and last residue. The order of the fields is V gene, CDR3 protein.

TRBV7-9 | CASSYPKQGSNTEAFF
TRBV4-3 | CASSQDLAGGTDTQYF
TRBV7-2 | CASSTQTDTEAFF
TRBV19 | CASSPGGNQPQHF
TRBV29-1 | CSVEEAGGITYEQYF
TRBV27 | CASNAQGPHYEQYF
TRBV5-1 | CASSSGDGTYEQYF
TRBV27 | CASSDHWTSGRTNNEQFF
TRBV30 | CAWWTGGNTEAFF
TRBV9 | CASSGQGANQPQHF
TRBV29-1 | CSVVGRGNTEAFF
TRBV4-1 | CASSQESGNEQFF
TRBV4-3 | CASSQDLRSGGTGELFF
TRBV2 | CASARTRGTVEAFF
TRBV29-1 | CSVEDVRDTQYF
TRBV7-9 | CASSPEHLNTGELFF
TRBV9 | CASSSGGYTSSPLHF
TRBV18 | CASSPSQAGGLQETQYF
TRBV27 | CASSLQGEQPQHF
TRBV4-1 | CASSQAESGGEYEQYF
TRBV5-1 | CASREAGVETQYF
TRBV5-6 | CASRRQGSSYEQYF
TRBV30 | CALGHLNTEAFF
TRBV11-2 | CASSLLPGSVGTGELFF
TRBV6-1 | CASSEAWAGEAFF
TRBV4-1 | CASSQLADSYNEQFF
TRBV6-4 | CASSDGAGGSDTQYF
TRBV11-2 | CASSLTQGVLYGYTF
TRBV5-4 | CASSSMTVLYTDTQYF
TRBV7-3 | CASSAGGRRDGYTF
TRBV5-5 | CASSFQGGDRQPQHF
TRBV28 | CASTTPSKTGQHSGNTIYF
TRBV6-1 | CASSQGWQPQHF
TRBV5-1 | CASSQPEGTEAFF
TRBV7-2 | CASSLLLYTDTQYF
TRBV2 | CASRPGGSTDTQYF